This entry features one T cell receptor beta chain sequence. This table comes from immunoSEQ multiplex PCR, and its TCRdb copy is limited to in-frame clones, with some not included. The sample has some 1,600,000 clones; approximately 98% are singletons. The data belong to a study of shared clonotypes between healthy human individuals. The study drew its donors from healthy HIV-negative adults without recent acute infections or vaccinations. Trimming at V came to 7 bases and at J to 9 bases, leaving 10 bases not matched to a gene. Germline assignment: CDR1 MNHEY and CDR2 SVGAGI. The CDR3 runs 14 residues.

This receptor was identified in a man aged 30-40 years in good health. The rearrangement uses TRBV6-5 and TRBJ2-3; 10 nucleotides line up with TRBD2. Specimen: naive CD4+ T cells sorted from blood. Subset in this sample: CD45RA+ positively selected. The CDR3, as DNA: TGTGCCAGCATCTTAGCGGGAGGAGGTGGAACGCAGTATTTT. Translation: CASILAGGGGTQYF.